What follows are 10 T cell receptor beta chains derived from one specimen sequenced in a study of blood T cell repertoires in COVID-19. TCRdb keeps only in-frame clones here, not all; method: immunoSEQ multiplex PCR. Found here are fewer than 350,000 clones, about 88% of them singletons; the top ten hold over 0.9%. The source material was PBMCs or T cells enriched from blood (not recorded which). The receptors shown here come from a young woman who had been exposed to COVID-19.

V and J are TRBV11-3 and TRBJ2-2; 11 bases map to TRBD2. The ends lost 5 bases at V and 1 base at J; junction bases unmatched: 12. Germline V gene lookup returns CDR1 SGHNT and CDR2 YENEEA. The CDR3 runs 19 residues. CDR3 sequence: CASSPYSGRAYGNTGELFF. The CDR3 region has the DNA TGTGCCAGCAGCCCCTATAGCGGGAGGGCCTACGGGAACACCGGGGAGCTGTTTTTT.

This CDR3 is CSVEDLGERGTKNIQYF. In DNA, the CDR3 is TGCAGCGTTGAAGATCTGGGGGAACGGGGGACCAAAAACATTCAGTACTTC. This chain joins TRBV29-1 and TRBJ2-4, with D possibly being TRBD2 (6 bases). From germline, CDR1 is SQVTM and CDR2 ANQGSEA. Between the trimmed V and J ends, which lost 0 bases and 2 bases, there was a span of 17 bases. This CDR3 is 17 amino acids long.

The chain links TRBV4-1 to TRBJ1-3; 8 positions agree with TRBD1. The CDR3 covers 19 residues. Germline V lookup: CDR1 MGHRA, CDR2 YSYEKL. V dropped 0 bases and J dropped 2; count of bases not matched to a gene: 12. The CDR3 spells CASSQDRGQGLVTGNTIYF. CDR3 nucleotide sequence: TGCGCCAGCAGCCAAGACAGGGGGCAGGGATTGGTAACTGGAAACACCATATATTTT.

This clone has a handful of counts. This chain joins TRBV27 and TRBJ1-6; possibly TRBD1 for D (6 bases). In germline, CDR1 is MNHEY, CDR2 SMNVEV (reference sequence). The CDR3 covers 14 residues. The V end was cut by 2 bases, the J end by 10 bases, with 12 bases between. CDR3: CASSLTDSFSPLHF. As DNA, the CDR3 is TGTGCCAGCAGTTTAACGGACAGTTTCTCACCCCTCCACTTT.

This rearrangement joins TRBV10-3 to TRBJ1-1; 9 bases line up with TRBD1. Unmatched junction bases numbered 5, after V lost 6 bases and J lost 3 bases. This CDR3 region has 14 residues. Per the germline V gene, CDR1 is ENHRY and CDR2 is SYGVKD. CDR3 bases: TGTGCCATCAGAGGGACAGGGCGGGACACTGAAGCTTTCTTT. The encoded protein is CAIRGTGRDTEAFF.

This chain connects TRBV6-4 to TRBJ2-1; TRBD2 matches 11 bases. The V gene's germline CDR1 is MRHNA and CDR2 SNTAGT. V was clipped by 3 bases and J by 0 bases; unmatched bases: 4. The CDR3 covers 17 residues. DNA for the CDR3: TGTGCCAGCAGTGATAGGACTAGCGGGCACTCCTACAATGAGCAGTTCTTC. This encodes CASSDRTSGHSYNEQFF.

The chain uses TRBV18 and TRBJ2-2; no clear D gene. CDR3 size: 17 residues. Trimming cost V 3 bases and J 1 base, with 15 bases left between them. Germline CDR1 KGHSH, CDR2 LQKENI. The CDR3 DNA reads TGTGCCAGCTCACCTCTTAGGCAGGCCAAGAACACCGGGGAGCTGTTTTTT. The encoded protein is CASSPLRQAKNTGELFF.

The chain combines TRBV12-3 or TRBV12-4 with TRBJ2-5; D perhaps matches TRBD1 (5 bases). The CDR3 totals 13 residues. The V end lost 6 bases, the J end lost 5 bases, and 13 bases lay between the germline ends. In DNA form, the CDR3 reads TGTGCCAGCAGCCAGGGTAACATTGAGACCCAGTACTTC. This codes for CASSQGNIETQYF.

The chain links TRBV5-6 to TRBJ1-2; possibly TRBD1 for D (6 bases). In germline, CDR1 is SGHDT, CDR2 YYEEEE. The CDR3 consists of 14 residues. V was clipped by 4 bases and J by 2 bases, with 12 bases between them. The DNA of the CDR3 is TGTGCCAGCAGCGCCCACAGGGAAAACTATGGCTACACCTTC. This codes for CASSAHRENYGYTF.

The chain carries TRBV4-1 and TRBJ2-5, with 7 bases aligning to TRBD2. The length of the CDR3 is 16 residues. The trim removed 3 bases at V and 7 bases at J, leaving 14 bases unmatched. Germline CDR1 is MGHRA and CDR2 is YSYEKL. The CDR3 loop is CASSQDDSRGGGTQYF. The DNA of the CDR3 is TGCGCCAGCAGCCAGGACGATAGCCGGGGCGGGGGGACCCAGTACTTC.